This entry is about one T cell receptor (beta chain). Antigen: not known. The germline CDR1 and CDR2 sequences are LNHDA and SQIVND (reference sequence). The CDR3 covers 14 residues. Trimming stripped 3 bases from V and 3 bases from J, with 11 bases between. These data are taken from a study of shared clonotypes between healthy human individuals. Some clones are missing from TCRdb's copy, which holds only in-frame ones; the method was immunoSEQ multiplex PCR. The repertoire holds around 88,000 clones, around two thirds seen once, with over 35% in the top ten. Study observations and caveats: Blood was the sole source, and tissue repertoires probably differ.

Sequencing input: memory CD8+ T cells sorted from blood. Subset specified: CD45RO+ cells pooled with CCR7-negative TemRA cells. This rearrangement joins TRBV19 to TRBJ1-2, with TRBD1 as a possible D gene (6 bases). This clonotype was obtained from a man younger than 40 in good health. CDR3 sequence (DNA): TGTGCCAGTAGTATGGTACAGGGTTACTATGGCTACACCTTC. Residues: CASSMVQGYYGYTF.